Here is one T cell receptor beta chain with its context. Mismatch with germline at one junction end may stem from a read error. Method: immunoSEQ multiplex PCR; TCRdb's copy keeps in-frame clones and lacks some. The sample yields some 140,000 clones, 80% to 95% seen once. The entry originates in a study of control samples from healthy donors and cancer patients. This TCR was recovered from a man aged 30-40 years in good health. Sequencing was performed on blood.

CDR3 bases: TGTGCTAGCAGCTCATTCACCGGTAGGACTAGCTTGCAGGAGACCCAGTACTTC. Amino acid sequence: CASSSFTGRTSLQETQYF. This rearrangement joins TRBV7-7 to TRBJ2-5, with 8 bases that match TRBD2. Germline lookup yields CDR1 SSHAT and CDR2 FNYEAQ (reference sequence). The CDR3 runs 18 residues. The whole variable domain, remainder taken from reference TRBV7-7 and TRBJ2-5, is GAGVSQSPRYKVTKRGQDVTLRCDPISSHATLYWYQQALGQGPEFLTYFNYEAQPDKSGLPSDRFSAERPEGSISTLTIQRTEQRDSAMYRCASSSFTGRTSLQETQYFGPGTRLLVL.